The sequence of this T cell receptor (beta chain) was determined in a study of shared clonotypes between healthy human individuals. Study summary: The donors, a couple of women and three men, were aged 18 to 49.

For this clone: Its antigen is undetermined. This sample also contains other DNA sequences that code for the same CDR3.

The table came from immunoSEQ multiplex PCR; TCRdb's copy has only in-frame clones and leaves some out. The sample lists about 2.3 million clones; under 95% were seen once. Germline CDR1 and CDR2: LGHNT and FRNRAP. This CDR3 comprises 12 residues. The V and J ends lost 1 base and 2 bases respectively, with 0 bases between them. Donors comprised healthy HIV-negative adults lacking recent acute infections or vaccinations. Overall study findings and caveats: Memory subsets generally showed lower estimated richness than naive subsets. Depth of sequencing was expected to influence donor clonotype sharing.

The sample consisted of naive CD4+ T cells from PBMCs. Subset of the sample: CD45RA+ positively selected. J is TRBJ1-5 and V is TRBV12-5; the D is unclear. The TCR was taken from a man between 18 and 35 years old in good health. Some clones in this sample may be carry-over from other donors' samples. The CDR3 spells CASGLGNQPQHF. Written as DNA, the CDR3 is TGTGCTAGTGGTTTGGGCAATCAGCCCCAGCATTTT.